This T cell receptor beta chain was observed in a study of T cell responses to AZD1222 COVID-19 vaccine. Germline V lookup: CDR1 GTSNPN, CDR2 SVGIG (reference sequence). V lost 2 bases and J lost 6, with 13 bases in between. The CDR3 has 13 amino acids. This clone was counted once. The antigen is unknown. Measured with immunoSEQ multiplex PCR; TCRdb has only the in-frame clones, and not every one. The sample consists of approximately 150,000 clones, 80% to 95% of them appearing once. Points from the study as a whole: Donors skewed white British and female; clonal diversity was possibly underestimated.

The sequence came from an adult who received the AZD1222 COVID-19 vaccine. The specimen was peripheral blood, collected 28 days after the second AZD1222 dose. The chain joins TRBV30 to TRBJ1-1, with D possibly TRBD1 on 5 matching bases. The CDR3, as DNA: TGTGCCTGGAGTAGAAGAGGGGCCGCTGAAGCTTTCTTT. It specifies CAWSRRGAAEAFF. The full variable domain, in which reference TRBV30 and TRBJ1-1 provide the parts outside the CDR3, is SQTIHQWPATLVQPVGSPLSLECTVEGTSNPNLYWYRQAAGRGLQLLFYSVGIGQISSEVPQNLSASRPQDRQFILSSKKLLLSDSGFYLCAWSRRGAAEAFFGQGTRLTVV.